What follows are 20 T cell receptor beta chains derived from one specimen sequenced in a study of blood T cell repertoires in COVID-19. Profiled with immunoSEQ multiplex PCR; TCRdb holds only in-frame clones, not every one. This table holds approximately 300,000 clones, around nine tenths found once. The sample was peripheral blood. The source of these receptors is a man aged 25-45 years with acute or convalescent COVID-19.

This sequence joins TRBV7-3 and TRBJ2-1, with 9 bases lining up with TRBD1. CDR1 SGHTA and CDR2 FQGTGA come from the germline V gene. The CDR3 runs to 15 residues. With V trimmed by 3 bases and J by 4 bases, 4 bases remained unmatched. The CDR3 reads CASSFRQGGYNEQFF. The CDR3 DNA reads as TGTGCCAGCAGCTTCAGACAGGGGGGTTACAATGAGCAGTTCTTC. The full variable domain, in which reference TRBV7-3 and TRBJ2-1 provide the parts outside the CDR3, is GAGVSQTPSNKVTEKGKYVELRCDPISGHTALYWYRQSLGQGPEFLIYFQGTGAADDSGLPNDRFFAVRPEGSVSTLKIQRTERGDSAVYLCASSFRQGGYNEQFFGPGTRLTVL.

V is TRBV19 and J is TRBJ1-2, with D uncertain. The germline V and J ends were trimmed by 6 bases and 0 bases, with 20 bases remaining between them. The V gene's germline CDR1 is LNHDA and CDR2 SQIVND (reference sequence). The CDR3 is 17 residues long. In DNA form, the CDR3 reads TGTGCCAGTAGGCCCTTTGGACCCGCGGGAGCTAACTATGGCTACACCTTC. Translated, it gives CASRPFGPAGANYGYTF.

The chain carries TRBV4-1 and TRBJ2-1, with TRBD2 as a possible D gene (6 bases). Germline CDR1 is MGHRA and CDR2 is YSYEKL. The CDR3 totals 14 residues. The V end was cut by 2 bases, the J end by 8 bases, with 13 bases between. CDR3 nucleotide sequence: TGCGCCAGCAGCCAACCGGGACTCGCCTATGAGCAGTTCTTC. Encoded protein: CASSQPGLAYEQFF.

The chain couples TRBV28 to TRBJ2-7; D gene unclear. V was shortened by 3 bases and J by 2 bases, with 8 bases between the two germline ends. Germline V gene sequence: CDR1 MDHEN, CDR2 SYDVKM. The CDR3 length is 13 residues. CDR3 protein: CASSFVQTYEQYF. DNA for the CDR3: TGTGCCAGCAGTTTCGTGCAGACCTACGAGCAGTACTTC.

CDR3 bases: TGTGCCAGCAGCGAGACAGGACCTAGAAACAATGAGCAGTTCTTC. Translation gives CASSETGPRNNEQFF. This rearrangement joins TRBV5-6 to TRBJ2-1, with a possible D match to TRBD1 (6 bases). The CDR3 is made up of 15 amino acids. CDR1 is SGHDT and CDR2 is YYEEEE in the germline V gene. V was pared by 4 bases and J by 5 bases, with 16 bases between.

The chain has TRBV20-1 and TRBJ2-1, with D maybe TRBD2 (6 bases). Germline V gene sequence: CDR1 DFQATT, CDR2 SNEGSKA (reference sequence). This CDR3 is built from 16 residues. Trimming removed 3 bases at V and 3 bases at J, with 18 bases between. As DNA, the CDR3 is TGCAGTGCTAGTGGGGCGGGGCAAGGGTTCTACAATGAGCAGTTCTTC. Protein: CSASGAGQGFYNEQFF.

This clone was counted a single time. The gene calls are TRBV27 and TRBJ1-4, with 10 bases identical to TRBD1. Germline assignment: CDR1 MNHEY and CDR2 SMNVEV (reference sequence). V lost 0 bases, J lost 4 bases, and 8 bases stayed unmatched. The CDR3 has 18 residues. CDR3 residues: CASSLSVDRGLINEKLFF. As DNA, the CDR3 is TGTGCCAGCAGTTTATCGGTTGACAGGGGGCTTATTAATGAAAAACTGTTTTTT.

V and J are TRBV25-1 and TRBJ1-4; 7 nucleotides match TRBD1. The germline gives CDR1 MGHDK, CDR2 SYGVNS. This CDR3 has 14 residues. With 4 bases clipped from V and 6 bases from J, the junction kept 5 bases outside the gene matches. The CDR3 here is CASSATGRYEKLFF. CDR3 DNA sequence: TGTGCCAGCAGTGCGACAGGGAGGTATGAAAAACTGTTTTTT.

This chain uses TRBV6-5 with TRBJ1-2, with 7 bases identical to TRBD1. The CDR3 is 15 amino acids. Germline CDR1 MNHEY, CDR2 SVGAGI. Trimming at V came to 0 bases and at J to 5 bases, leaving 6 bases not matched to a gene. The CDR3 spells CASSYSGGLWYGYTF. In DNA, the CDR3 is TGTGCCAGCAGTTACTCAGGGGGCCTTTGGTATGGCTACACCTTC.

This chain connects TRBV3-1 (or the pseudogene TRBV3-2) to TRBJ1-5; perhaps TRBD1 as D (5 bases). Germline lookup yields CDR1 LGHDT and CDR2 YNNKEL (reference sequence). V lost 0 bases to trimming and J lost 3 bases, with 9 bases between them. The CDR3 sequence is 15 residues long. Written as DNA, the CDR3 is TGTGCCAGCAGCCAAGACACAGGCGTCAATCAGCCCCAGCATTTT. This sequence encodes CASSQDTGVNQPQHF.

The rearrangement uses TRBV6-6 and TRBJ1-3; no clear D gene. Germline values: CDR1 MNHNY, CDR2 SVGAGI (reference sequence). This CDR3 is 14 amino acids long. Trimming stripped 7 bases from V and 4 bases from J, with 14 bases between. In DNA, the CDR3 is TGTGCCAGCACCCCAGAGACCGGGGGAAACACCATATATTTT. Translation gives CASTPETGGNTIYF.

V is TRBV9 and J is TRBJ1-1, with D unclear. CDR1 and CDR2 from the germline V gene are SGDLS and YYNGEE. Between the trimmed V and J ends, which lost 0 bases and 4 bases, there was a span of 13 bases. The CDR3 totals 15 residues. CDR3 nucleotides: TGTGCCAGCAGCGTAGATCTTGCCCCGGGCACTGAAGCTTTCTTT. It codes for CASSVDLAPGTEAFF.

This chain uses TRBV6-5 with TRBJ2-3, with D possibly TRBD2 on 6 matching bases. Trimming left V 6 bases short and J 2 bases short, with 15 bases between. Per germline, CDR1 MNHEY and CDR2 SVGAGI. The CDR3 is 15 amino acids. DNA for the CDR3: TGTGCCAGCAGCGCTCTTGGGGGGTACACAGATACGCAGTATTTT. This codes for CASSALGGYTDTQYF.

The J gene is TRBJ2-5, the V gene TRBV9, with TRBD2 matching 8 bases. V was clipped by 8 bases and J by 2 bases; unmatched bases: 8. Germline V gives CDR1 SGDLS, CDR2 YYNGEE. The CDR3 has 14 residues. CDR3 loop: CASSGTSRQETQYF. In DNA, the CDR3 is TGTGCCAGTTCCGGGACTAGTCGTCAAGAGACCCAGTACTTC.

This clone came up once. J is TRBJ1-1 and V is TRBV5-4; D remains ambiguous. V was shortened by 4 bases and J by 0 bases, with 7 bases between the two germline ends. CDR1 and CDR2 (germline): SGHNT, YYREEE (reference sequence). The CDR3 extends over 13 amino acids. CDR3 in DNA: TGTGCCAGCAGCCGACAAGTGAACACTGAAGCTTTCTTT. This gives the protein CASSRQVNTEAFF.

J is TRBJ1-1 and V is TRBV7-2; D gene ambiguous. The CDR3 covers 13 residues. Germline CDR1 and CDR2: SGHTA and FQGNSA. V lost 5 bases and J lost 1, with 8 bases in between. The CDR3 coding sequence is TGTGCCAGCAGCCAAGAGAGGAACACTGAAGCTTTCTTT. This translates into CASSQERNTEAFF.

This clone was seen only once. The chain employs TRBV4-1 and TRBJ2-7; 7 bases map to TRBD2. J gave up 3 bases and V 3 bases, and 8 bases lay outside the gene matches. In germline, CDR1 is MGHRA, CDR2 YSYEKL. The CDR3 is made up of 15 amino acids. CDR3 sequence reads: CASSQVTGTNYEQYF. CDR3 in DNA: TGCGCCAGCAGCCAGGTTACCGGGACTAACTACGAGCAGTACTTC.

With respect to this clone: One junction end does not reproduce the germline sequence, and a read error may be involved. This specimen includes other DNA sequences encoding the same CDR3. The chain is built from TRBV9 and TRBJ2-3; 10 bases line up with TRBD2. CDR3 length equals 16 residues. CDR1 and CDR2 from the germline V gene are SGDLS and YYNGEE. The CDR3 DNA reads as TGTGCTAGCAGCGTAGGGGTAGCGGGAGGAGGAGATACGCAGTATTTT. It codes for CASSVGVAGGGDTQYF. Complete variable domain (other parts from reference TRBV9 and TRBJ2-3): DSGVTQTPKHLITATGQRVTLRCSPRSGDLSVYWYQQSLDQGLQFLIQYYNGEERAKGNILERFSAQQFPDLHSELNLSSLELGDSALYFCASSVGVAGGGDTQYFGPGTRLTVL.

The CDR3 protein is CASLDLLGTAGYTF. The CDR3 nucleotides are TGTGCCAGCCTGGACCTTCTGGGGACAGCAGGCTACACCTTC. The V call is TRBV2, the J call TRBJ1-2, with 7 positions matching TRBD1. The CDR3 spans 14 residues. Germline trimming cut 8 bases from V and 8 bases from J; bases unmatched to any gene: 14. Germline values: CDR1 SNHLY, CDR2 FYNNEI.

The V and J genes are TRBV7-9 and TRBJ2-2; weak D call: TRBD2 (6 bases). Germline CDR1 reads SEHNR; CDR2 reads FQNEAQ (reference sequence). Trimming pared 5 bases from V and 4 bases from J, leaving 14 bases between. The CDR3 length is 15 residues. The CDR3 nucleotides read TGTGCCAGCAGCCGTTTCGGGACTGCCACCGGGGAGCTGTTTTTT. Translating it yields CASSRFGTATGELFF.